One and the same sample provided the 16 T cell receptor beta chains below, sequenced in a study of tumor-infiltrating lymphocytes in primary liver carcinoma. From 400 to 500 ng total RNA, TCR beta cDNA was generated with a primer in the constant region. Generation of the TCR beta libraries relied on three nested multiplex PCR rounds using slightly modified ARM-PCR. Two initial PCR rounds of ten to eleven cycles each paired TRBV1-TRBV30 forward primers with a C-beta reverse primer. One entry per CDR3 protein results from TCRdb running MiXCR on the multiplex PCR reads. The sample shows fewer than 70,000 distinct CDR3 sequences, about three quarters of them seen only once. Between about 17 and 34 mg of unsorted bulk tissue served as the source from which RNA and DNA were co-extracted. The sequencing sample was made of liver tumor tissue from sampling region 2. The subset: tumor region T2, inferior pole. These receptors originate from a man aged 35-49 years with primary liver carcinoma and hepatitis B virus infection.

With regard to this clonotype: This may stem from a read error, because a much larger clone lies one nucleotide away. The chain has TRBV14 and TRBJ1-5; no reliable D call. The CDR3 loop spans 13 amino acids. Germline lookup yields CDR1 SGHDN and CDR2 FVKESK. CDR3 region: CDSSQQTNQPQHF. The CDR3 DNA is TGTGACAGCAGCCAACAGACGAATCAGCCCCAGCATTTT.

V is TRBV6-5 and J is TRBJ1-1, with D hard to call. The V and J ends lost 1 base and 6 bases respectively, with 12 bases between them. Germline CDR1 reads MNHEY; CDR2 reads SVGAGI. The CDR3 runs to 14 residues. The CDR3 coding sequence is TGTGCCAGCAGTTACTTGGGTGGGGAGGCTGAAGCTTTCTTT. Its translation is CASSYLGGEAEAFF.

This clonotype was picked up many times. The chain joins TRBV5-1 to TRBJ2-2, with 8 bases aligning to TRBD2. The CDR3 runs 15 residues. After removal of 1 base from V and 10 bases from J, the junction contained 9 bases not matched to a gene. CDR1 is SGHRS, CDR2 YFSETQ, per germline. In DNA, the CDR3 is TGCGCCAGCAGCTTGACTAGCGGTGGTAGCGTGGAGCTGTTTTTT. It is translated as CASSLTSGGSVELFF.

The chain combines TRBV6-6 with TRBJ1-2; D is uncertain. The V gene lost 6 bases and the J gene lost 9 bases, with 14 bases spanning the gap. The CDR3 contains 12 residues. Germline loops: CDR1 MNHNY, CDR2 SVGAGI (reference sequence). This chain's CDR3 is CASRQYIGSYTF. Here the CDR3 DNA reads TGTGCCAGCAGACAATACATAGGGAGCTACACCTTC.

This clonotype was detected only once. This sequence joins TRBV5-1 and TRBJ2-3; D gene unclear. Per germline, CDR1 SGHRS and CDR2 YFSETQ. V was pared by 2 bases and J by 2 bases, with 9 bases between. The CDR3 extends over 14 amino acids. The CDR3: CASSFLEITDTQYF. CDR3 sequence (DNA): TGCGCCAGCAGCTTTCTCGAGATCACAGATACGCAGTATTTT.

A few counts support this clonotype. Mismatch with germline at one junction end may stem from a read error. The chain couples TRBV4-1 to TRBJ1-4, with no clear D. In germline, CDR1 is MGHRA, CDR2 YSYEKL. CDR3 length: 15 amino acids. CDR3 residues: CVSSESKSTNEKLFF. The CDR3 nucleotides are TGCGTCAGCAGCGAAAGCAAGTCAACTAATGAAAAACTGTTTTTT.

J is TRBJ1-1 and V is TRBV4-1; no definite D call. CDR3 size: 14 residues. Germline V gene sequence: CDR1 MGHRA, CDR2 YSYEKL. Trimming took 1 base from V and 7 from J, leaving 13 bases between them. CDR3 bases: TGCGCCAGCAGCCAAGCTCTAGTGGCGGATGAAGCTTTCTTT. This encodes CASSQALVADEAFF.

This clonotype was seen repeatedly, ten times or more. This sequence joins TRBV7-8 and TRBJ1-5; 7 positions match TRBD1. Losses at the gene ends were 1 base for V and 4 bases for J; bases not matched to a gene: 4. The CDR3 contains 15 residues. CDR1 and CDR2 from the germline V gene are SGHVS and FQNEAQ. For the CDR3, the DNA is TGTGCCAGCAGCTTAGAAGGGGGCGGGAATCAGCCCCAGCATTTT. Protein product: CASSLEGGGNQPQHF.

A note on this clonotype: A junction boundary mismatches the germline segment, possibly from a read error. The chain is built from TRBV11-1 and TRBJ2-2, with D tentatively TRBD2 (6 bases). Per the germline V gene, CDR1 is SGHAT and CDR2 is FQDESV (reference sequence). The CDR3 consists of 15 residues. The CDR3 DNA reads as TGTGACAGCAGCTCACCGGGACTTCCTCCCGGGGAGCTGTTTTTC. It translates to CDSSSPGLPPGELFF.

This clonotype appeared a single time. This sequence joins TRBV14 and TRBJ2-1; no clear D gene. The CDR3 runs to 13 residues. The germline V gene has CDR1 SGHDN and CDR2 FVKESK. V was pared by 5 bases and J by 12 bases, with 17 bases between. The CDR3 reads CASSFRTEWWQFF. The CDR3 coding sequence is TGTGCCAGCAGCTTCCGTACAGAGTGGTGGCAGTTCTTC.

As concerns this clonotype: Compared with germline, one end of the junction differs, possibly owing to a read error. This chain connects TRBV10-3 to TRBJ2-1; 9 bases fit TRBD2. CDR1 is ENHRY, CDR2 SYGVKD, per germline. The CDR3 consists of 16 residues. The CDR3 DNA reads as TGTCCCAACATGTCGTTTAGCGGGAGCTCCTACAATGAGCAATTATTC. Residues: CPNMSFSGSSYNEQLF.

This clonotype was observed a single time. An end of the junction differs from the germline gene, which may be a read error. The J gene is TRBJ2-5, the V gene TRBV11-2, with D possibly being TRBD2 (6 bases). Germline assignment: CDR1 SGHAT and CDR2 FQNNGV. The CDR3 runs to 16 residues. Here the CDR3 reads CASSLTARGSGEAQYF. The CDR3 DNA is TGTGCCAGCAGCTTAACAGCAAGGGGCTCGGGGGAGGCCCAATACTTC.

The rearrangement uses TRBV4-1 and TRBJ2-5; 12 bases fit TRBD2. Trimming took 7 bases from V and 4 from J; bases not matched to a gene: 13. CDR1 is MGHRA and CDR2 is YSYEKL in the germline V gene. The CDR3 has 17 residues. The CDR3 sequence: CASNHQGLAGLSETQYF. The CDR3 region has the DNA TGCGCCAGCAATCACCAAGGACTAGCGGGACTCTCAGAGACCCAGTACTTC.

Turning to this clonotype: An end of the junction does not agree with germline; a read error may underlie this. V is TRBV4-2 and J is TRBJ2-3, with a tentative D call TRBD2 (5 bases). The CDR3 is 15 amino acids. Germline V gene lookup returns CDR1 LGHNA and CDR2 YNFKEQ. This CDR3 reads CPSNQEKGVTDTQYF. In DNA form, the CDR3 reads TGTCCCAGCAACCAAGAGAAGGGAGTGACAGATACGCAGTATTTT.

This clonotype has a handful of counts. A much larger clone sits a single nucleotide away, making a read error possible. The chain carries TRBV7-8 and TRBJ2-5; 7 bases map to TRBD2. This CDR3 is 15 amino acids long. Germline assignment: CDR1 SGHVS and CDR2 FQNEAQ. J lost 1 base, V lost 1 base, and 3 bases had no gene match. The CDR3 loop is CASSLETSCQETQYF. The CDR3 DNA is TGTGCCAGCAGCTTAGAGACTAGCTGCCAAGAGACCCAGTACTTC.

The chain couples TRBV6-1 to TRBJ2-1; D may be TRBD2 (6 bases). The CDR3 covers 16 residues. Trimming stripped 7 bases from V and 5 bases from J, with 21 bases between. From germline, CDR1 is MNHNS and CDR2 SASEGT. CDR3 DNA sequence: TGTGCCAGCATCCCTCGGGGGACCAGCGGAAACAATGAGCAGTTCTTC. This codes for CASIPRGTSGNNEQFF.